The sequence of this TCR beta chain was determined in a study of post-analysis software for immune sequencing data. Study observations and caveats: Under the F measure, samples that were prepared in one batch clustered strongly together. TRBV5-6, TRBV5-1 and TRBV20-1 belonged to a set of about five TRBV segments that were more frequent in patients than controls. There was significantly lower normalized Chao1 diversity in multiple sclerosis patients than in controls.

The TCR beta cDNA libraries carried unique molecular identifiers. From around 1 to 9.1 million T cells, 500,000 or so cDNA molecules were obtained. TCRdb reanalysed the PCR reads using MiXCR and keeps one entry per CDR3 protein. The repertoire includes more than 350,000 distinct CDR3 sequences, 30% to 40% of them detected once, and approximately 7.7% sits in the top ten. Turning to this clonotype: Antigen specificity is unknown.

CDR3 length: 15 amino acids. Trimming removed 5 bases at V and 4 bases at J, with 17 bases between. Germline-derived CDR1 and CDR2 are MDHEN and SYDVKM. Sequenced sample: blood. The clonotype was recovered from a girl aged 2 to 10 with multiple sclerosis. J is TRBJ1-2 and V is TRBV28, with D possibly matching TRBD1 (5 bases). The CDR3, as DNA: TGTGCCAGCAGTGCGGCCCGGCAGGGAAGCTATGGCTACACCTTC. Its translation is CASSAARQGSYGYTF.